This T cell receptor (beta chain) was identified during a study of blood T cell repertoires in COVID-19. The CDR3 length is 14 residues. Germline CDR1 KGHSH, CDR2 LQKENI. V shed 2 bases and J 4 bases; nucleotides not matched to a gene: 5. The method was immunoSEQ multiplex PCR; TCRdb's version includes in-frame clones alone and lacks a portion of them. The table shows a few hundred thousand clones, with over 75% occurring only once. The sequence was obtained from a man between 50 and 59 years old with active or convalescent COVID-19. This chain joins TRBV18 and TRBJ2-7; 7 nucleotides align to TRBD2. The specimen sequenced was peripheral blood. The CDR3 DNA reads TGTGCCAGCTCACCAGGCGGGAGCGGGTACGAGCAGTACTTC. It is translated as CASSPGGSGYEQYF.